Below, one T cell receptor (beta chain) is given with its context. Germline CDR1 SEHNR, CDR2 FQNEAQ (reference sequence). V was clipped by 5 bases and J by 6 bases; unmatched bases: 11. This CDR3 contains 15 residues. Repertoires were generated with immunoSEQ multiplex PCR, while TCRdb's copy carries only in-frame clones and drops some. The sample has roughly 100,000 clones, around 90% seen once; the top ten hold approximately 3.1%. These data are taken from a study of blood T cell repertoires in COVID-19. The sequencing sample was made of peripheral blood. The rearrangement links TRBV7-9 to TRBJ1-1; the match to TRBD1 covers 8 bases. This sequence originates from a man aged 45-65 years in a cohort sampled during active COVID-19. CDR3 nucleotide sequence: TGTGCCAGCAGCCCCCCCGACAGGGGAGCCGCTGAAGCTTTCTTT. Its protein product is CASSPPDRGAAEAFF.